This entry is about one T cell receptor (beta chain). Germline CDR1 and CDR2: SGHDT and YYEEEE. The CDR3 spans 17 residues. The trim removed 4 bases at V and 0 bases at J, leaving 6 bases unmatched. The entry originates in a study of T cell changes during pregnancy in multiple sclerosis. Sequencing used immunoSEQ multiplex PCR; TCRdb keeps in-frame clones, though not all of them. The repertoire consists of fewer than 45,000 clones, with more than 90% occurring once and the leading ten covering roughly 0.61%. This TCR was recovered from a female donor with multiple sclerosis, enrolled in a pregnancy study. The chain has TRBV5-6 and TRBJ2-6; 8 bases are shared with TRBD1. This specimen was CD4+ T cells from peripheral blood mononuclear cells, taken in the first trimester of pregnancy. The CDR3 region has the DNA TGTGCCAGCAGCCTATGGACAGGGAACTCTGGGGCCAACGTCCTGACTTTC. Its translation: CASSLWTGNSGANVLTF.